The 23 T cell receptor beta chains presented below share a single source sample, sequenced in a study of T-cell reconstitution after alpha-beta-depleted transplantation in children. Unique molecular identifiers were used in preparing the TCRbeta library. Via MiXCR, TCRdb re-called the PCR reads, giving one row per CDR3 protein. The repertoire holds roughly 100,000 distinct CDR3 sequences, about 8% seen once, with 16% in the top ten. The input for sequencing was PBMCs, taken before TCRalphabeta/CD19-depleted stem cell transplant. The source is a boy between 2 and 10 years old with acute lymphoblastic leukemia, due to receive a stem cell transplant.

This clonotype was counted only a few times. This sequence joins TRBV6-6 and TRBJ1-1; D is possibly TRBD1 (6 bases). CDR3 length: 12 residues. The V and J ends lost 4 bases and 4 bases respectively, with 7 bases between them. Germline-derived CDR1 and CDR2 are MNHNY and SVGAGI (reference sequence). CDR3 sequence: CASSLQGTEAFF. CDR3 DNA sequence: TGTGCCAGCAGTTTACAGGGCACTGAAGCTTTCTTT.

The table lists this clonotype with a few counts. This chain links TRBV28 with TRBJ1-4; TRBD1 is a possible D gene (5 bases). There are 15 residues in the CDR3. V was pared by 5 bases and J by 7 bases, with 17 bases between. Germline V gives CDR1 MDHEN, CDR2 SYDVKM. CDR3 coding DNA: TGTGCCAGCAGTGTTTGGGACCAAAGAGGTGAAAAACTGTTTTTT. It encodes CASSVWDQRGEKLFF.

The sample holds many counts of this clonotype. V is TRBV15 and J is TRBJ2-7; 11 bases map to TRBD1. Germline assignment: CDR1 LNHNV and CDR2 YYDKDF (reference sequence). Germline trimming cut 3 bases from V and 3 bases from J; bases unmatched to any gene: 4. This CDR3 has 15 amino acids. In nucleotides, the CDR3 is TGTGCCACCAGCAGGGGGGACAGGGGGAGCTACGAGCAGTACTTC. Translation: CATSRGDRGSYEQYF.

This clonotype was counted many times. This chain uses TRBV5-1 with TRBJ1-4; tentatively, D is TRBD1 (6 bases). This CDR3 is 15 amino acids long. V dropped 2 bases and J dropped 3 bases, with 11 bases sitting between them. CDR1 is SGHRS, CDR2 YFSETQ, per germline. CDR3 in DNA: TGCGCCAGCAGCTTCTGGGGGGCGTCTAATGAAAAACTGTTTTTT. Amino acid sequence: CASSFWGASNEKLFF.

CDR3 sequence reads: CASSLELGINYGYTF. CDR3 in DNA: TGTGCCAGCAGCTTAGAGTTAGGCATCAACTATGGCTACACCTTC. The chain employs TRBV7-9 and TRBJ1-2; D gene uncertain. This CDR3 region has 15 residues. Trimming removed 1 base at V and 2 bases at J, with 11 bases between. Germline CDR1 reads SEHNR; CDR2 reads FQNEAQ (reference sequence).

The sample holds many counts of this clonotype. The J gene is TRBJ2-7, the V gene TRBV29-1, with D possibly TRBD2 on 5 matching bases. In germline, CDR1 is SQVTM, CDR2 ANQGSEA. The V and J ends lost 6 bases and 2 bases respectively, with 14 bases between them. This CDR3 has 13 residues. CDR3 nucleotides: TGCAGCGTCGCGCCCGGGGAGCCCTACGAGCAGTACTTC. Its translation is CSVAPGEPYEQYF.

V and J are TRBV27 and TRBJ1-5, with D possibly matching TRBD1 (5 bases). The CDR3 extends over 13 amino acids. Germline V CDR1 and CDR2: MNHEY, SMNVEV (reference sequence). The germline V and J ends were trimmed by 6 bases and 6 bases, with 12 bases remaining between them. CDR3 nucleotide sequence: TGTGCCAGCAGACAAGACAGTTCTCAGCCCCAGCATTTT. Residues: CASRQDSSQPQHF.

This clonotype was recorded many times. V gene TRBV7-8 combines with J gene TRBJ2-5; D is ambiguous. CDR3 length: 11 residues. V was trimmed by 5 bases and J by 5 bases, leaving 6 bases between them. Germline-derived CDR1 and CDR2 are SGHVS and FQNEAQ. Here the CDR3 DNA reads TGTGCCAGCAGCACCAGGGAGACCCAGTACTTC. Translated, it gives CASSTRETQYF.

This clonotype was detected many times. The V gene is TRBV12-3 or TRBV12-4, the J gene TRBJ1-1; no clear D gene. V gave up 6 bases and J gave up 1 base, with 12 bases separating them. CDR3 size: 14 residues. The CDR3 region is CASRPSGRNTEAFF. CDR3 coding DNA: TGTGCCAGCAGGCCAAGCGGCAGGAACACTGAAGCTTTCTTT.

This chain uses TRBV7-2 with TRBJ1-2, with D possibly being TRBD1 (5 bases). CDR1 SGHTA and CDR2 FQGNSA come from the germline V gene. The V and J ends lost 3 bases and 2 bases respectively, with 13 bases between them. The CDR3 consists of 15 residues. CDR3: CASSFGGAGNYGYTF. For the CDR3, the DNA is TGTGCCAGCAGCTTCGGAGGGGCGGGGAACTATGGCTACACCTTC.

The genes are TRBV19 and TRBJ1-1; perhaps TRBD1 as D (6 bases). CDR1 and CDR2 from the germline V gene are LNHDA and SQIVND (reference sequence). The CDR3 is made up of 16 amino acids. V was shortened by 4 bases and J by 1 base, with 16 bases between the two germline ends. The CDR3 region has the DNA TGTGCCAGTAGTACCCAGGACAGTTGGGCGAACACTGAAGCTTTCTTT. Translating gives CASSTQDSWANTEAFF.

The gene calls are TRBV28 and TRBJ1-5, with 7 positions matching TRBD1. The CDR3 has 15 amino acids. Germline V lookup: CDR1 MDHEN, CDR2 SYDVKM. V was pared by 7 bases and J by 0 bases, with 6 bases of the junction left unmatched. CDR3 residues: CASKGQRYSNQPQHF. Written as DNA, the CDR3 is TGTGCCAGCAAGGGACAGCGGTATAGCAATCAGCCCCAGCATTTT. The entire variable domain, with the rest obtained from reference TRBV28 and TRBJ1-5, is as follows: DVKVTQSSRYLVKRTGEKVFLECVQDMDHENMFWYRQDPGLGLRLIYFSYDVKMKEKGDIPEGYSVSREKKERFSLILESASTNQTSMYLCASKGQRYSNQPQHFGDGTRLSIL.

The sample holds a few counts of this clonotype. The chain has TRBV7-9 and TRBJ2-5, with TRBD2 identical over 12 bases. CDR1 SEHNR and CDR2 FQNEAQ come from the germline V gene (reference sequence). With V trimmed by 4 bases and J by 5 bases, 8 bases remained unmatched. CDR3 size: 16 residues. The CDR3 loop reads CASSSPELAGGETQYF. The CDR3 DNA is TGTGCCAGCAGCTCCCCTGAGCTAGCGGGGGGGGAGACCCAGTACTTC.

The chain links TRBV4-2 to TRBJ1-5; D is undetermined. The germline gives CDR1 LGHNA, CDR2 YNFKEQ. The CDR3 is 14 amino acids. The V end lost 1 base, the J end lost 3 bases, and 7 bases lay between the germline ends. The CDR3, as DNA: TGTGCCAGCAGCCAAGCCCCGTTCAATCAGCCCCAGCATTTT. Its protein product is CASSQAPFNQPQHF.

The chain combines TRBV20-1 with TRBJ2-3; no clear D. There are 14 residues in the CDR3. Trimming cost V 5 bases and J 1 base, with 13 bases left between them. Germline CDR1 and CDR2: DFQATT and SNEGSKA (reference sequence). CDR3 sequence reads: CSARYSAGTDTQYF. The CDR3 nucleotides are TGCAGTGCTCGCTATTCAGCAGGCACAGATACGCAGTATTTT.

At least ten counts were recorded for this clonotype. The gene calls are TRBV5-1 and TRBJ2-5, with no clear D. V shed 5 bases and J shed 4 bases, with 15 bases lying between them. This CDR3 has 14 residues. Germline-derived CDR1 and CDR2 are SGHRS and YFSETQ. CDR3 DNA sequence: TGCGCCAGCAGTAATTACGGAAATGGAGAGACCCAGTACTTC. This gives the protein CASSNYGNGETQYF. Together with reference TRBV5-1 and TRBJ2-5, the CDR3 gives the full variable domain: KAGVTQTPRYLIKTRGQQVTLSCSPISGHRSVSWYQQTPGQGLQFLFEYFSETQRNKGNFPGRFSGRQFSNSRSEMNVSTLELGDSALYLCASSNYGNGETQYFGPGTRLLVL.

This clonotype was counted a few times. The chain uses TRBV7-8 and TRBJ1-4, with a weak D call TRBD1 (6 bases). V dropped 0 bases and J dropped 8 bases, with 16 bases sitting between them. The CDR3 loop spans 16 amino acids. Germline lookup yields CDR1 SGHVS and CDR2 FQNEAQ. The CDR3, as DNA: TGTGCCAGCAGCTTAGCCCGAACAGGGTTTTTGGAAAAACTGTTTTTT. Translation: CASSLARTGFLEKLFF.

This chain joins TRBV20-1 and TRBJ1-3, with a tentative D call TRBD1 (5 bases). Trimming shortened V by 5 bases and J by 4 bases, and 12 bases separated the two germline ends. The CDR3 is 13 residues long. In germline, CDR1 is DFQATT, CDR2 SNEGSKA (reference sequence). This chain's CDR3 is CSAVGGTGNTIYF. The CDR3 nucleotides are TGCAGTGCTGTGGGGGGAACGGGAAACACCATATATTTT.

This clonotype was observed a few times. The chain employs TRBV6-4 and TRBJ2-6, with D unresolved. Germline V gene sequence: CDR1 MRHNA, CDR2 SNTAGT. There are 15 residues in the CDR3. V lost 2 bases and J 0 bases, leaving 5 bases between the germline ends. The CDR3 here is CASSDRSSGANVLTF. DNA for the CDR3: TGTGCCAGCAGTGACAGGAGCTCTGGGGCCAACGTCCTGACTTTC.

This clonotype came up a few times. The rearrangement joins TRBV3-1 to TRBJ1-1; D is uncertain. Between the trimmed V and J ends, which lost 5 bases and 4 bases, there was a span of 23 bases. CDR1 and CDR2 (germline): LGHDT, YNNKEL (reference sequence). The CDR3 loop spans 17 amino acids. The CDR3 sequence is CASSSPDARSGRTEAFF. The DNA for the CDR3 is TGTGCCAGCAGCTCGCCCGACGCGAGGAGTGGACGCACTGAAGCTTTCTTT.

The table lists this clonotype with many counts. The V call is TRBV9, the J call TRBJ2-7; weak D call: TRBD2 (6 bases). Germline-derived CDR1 and CDR2 are SGDLS and YYNGEE. The CDR3 covers 14 residues. Trimming pared 4 bases from V and 1 base from J, leaving 12 bases between. CDR3 in amino acids: CASSFRDFSYEQYF. CDR3 bases: TGTGCCAGCAGCTTCCGGGACTTTTCCTACGAGCAGTACTTC.

The CDR3: CASTGQHNQPQHF. The CDR3, as DNA: TGTGCCAGTACTGGACAGCACAATCAGCCCCAGCATTTT. The rearrangement uses TRBV19 and TRBJ1-5, with D perhaps matching TRBD1 (6 bases). Germline V gene data show CDR1 as LNHDA and CDR2 as SQIVND (reference sequence). The CDR3 totals 13 residues. V lost 7 bases, J lost 3 bases, and 10 bases lay in between. Full variable domain (outside the CDR3, taken from reference TRBV19 and TRBJ1-5): DGGITQSPKYLFRKEGQNVTLSCEQNLNHDAMYWYRQDPGQGLRLIYYSQIVNDFQKGDIAEGYSVSREKKESFPLTVTSAQKNPTAFYLCASTGQHNQPQHFGDGTRLSIL.

This chain connects TRBV5-1 to TRBJ2-2; no clear D gene. The CDR3 loop spans 14 amino acids. The V end lost 0 bases, the J end lost 1 base, and 4 bases lay between the germline ends. CDR1 is SGHRS and CDR2 is YFSETQ in the germline V gene. CDR3 coding DNA: TGCGCCAGCAGCTTGGAGGTGAACACCGGGGAGCTGTTTTTT. This translates into CASSLEVNTGELFF.